These 8 T cell receptor beta chains came from one sample sequenced in a study of blood T cell repertoires in COVID-19. Sequencing was performed with immunoSEQ multiplex PCR; in TCRdb, only in-frame clones are kept and a portion is missing. The sample lists 150,000 to 200,000 clones, about 77% occurring once. What was sequenced was PBMCs or T cells enriched from blood (not recorded which). The receptors originated from a woman aged 50 to 60 with acute COVID-19.

A few counts support this clone. The CDR3 DNA reads TGTGCCAGCAGGGATTCAGGACAGGGGAATAATTCACCCCTCCACTTT. This codes for CASRDSGQGNNSPLHF. J is TRBJ1-6 and V is TRBV28; 9 bases are a match to TRBD1. CDR1 and CDR2 from the germline V gene are MDHEN and SYDVKM. The CDR3 length is 16 residues. The trim removed 6 bases at V and 5 bases at J, leaving 8 bases unmatched.

The rearrangement uses TRBV4-3 and TRBJ2-1; a possible D gene is TRBD2 (6 bases). V was pared by 3 bases and J by 8 bases, with 14 bases between. Germline lookup yields CDR1 LGHNA and CDR2 YSLEER. The CDR3 extends over 14 amino acids. CDR3 loop: CASSQGGGIDEQFF. As DNA, the CDR3 is TGCGCCAGCAGCCAGGGGGGTGGTATCGATGAGCAGTTCTTC.

The V gene is TRBV9, the J gene TRBJ2-5; TRBD2 agrees at 8 bases. The CDR3 spans 16 residues. Germline lookup yields CDR1 SGDLS and CDR2 YYNGEE. J gave up 5 bases and V 0 bases, and 9 bases lay outside the gene matches. The CDR3 region has the DNA TGTGCCAGCAGCGTAGCTGGGGGACTAGGGGGTGAGACCCAGTACTTC. Its translation is CASSVAGGLGGETQYF.

V gene TRBV28 combines with J gene TRBJ1-5; 8 positions match TRBD1. Germline V gene lookup returns CDR1 MDHEN and CDR2 SYDVKM. The CDR3 has 15 residues. The V gene end was trimmed by 0 bases and the J gene end by 4 bases; junction bases not matched to a gene: 2. This chain's CDR3 is CASSLWDRVNQPQHF. CDR3 in DNA: TGTGCCAGCAGTTTATGGGACAGGGTGAATCAGCCCCAGCATTTT.

V usage is TRBV27 and J usage is TRBJ2-2; tentative D call: TRBD2 (5 bases). The germline V gene encodes CDR1 MNHEY and CDR2 SMNVEV (reference sequence). The CDR3 covers 15 residues. Trimming stripped 10 bases from V and 6 bases from J, with 21 bases between. DNA of the CDR3: TGTGCCACCAAGGAGGAGCGGTTGGCGGCCGGGGAGCTGTTTTTT. Its translation: CATKEERLAAGELFF.

This rearrangement joins TRBV29-1 to TRBJ1-1, with 10 nucleotides matching TRBD1. V gave up 7 bases and J gave up 4 bases; unmatched junction bases: 9. The CDR3 loop spans 14 amino acids. Germline assignment: CDR1 SQVTM and CDR2 ANQGSEA. The CDR3, as DNA: TGCAGCGGGGAGGTCGGGACAGGGGCCACTGAAGCTTTCTTT. The encoded protein is CSGEVGTGATEAFF.

The genes are TRBV5-8 and TRBJ2-6; the match to TRBD1 covers 9 bases. This CDR3 comprises 18 residues. CDR1 SGHTS and CDR2 YDEGEE come from the germline V gene. After removal of 4 bases from V and 2 bases from J, the junction contained 10 bases not matched to a gene. CDR3 nucleotide sequence: TGTGCCAGCAGCCCGTTCGGGACAGGGTCAACTGGGGCCAACGTCCTGACTTTC. Translating gives CASSPFGTGSTGANVLTF.

The rearrangement uses TRBV14 and TRBJ2-1, with 7 positions matching TRBD2. With V trimmed by 1 base and J by 4 bases, 4 bases remained unmatched. The CDR3 totals 15 residues. The germline V gene encodes CDR1 SGHDN and CDR2 FVKESK. The CDR3 loop is CASSQVWGGYNEQFF. The CDR3 region has the DNA TGTGCCAGCAGCCAAGTGTGGGGGGGATACAATGAGCAGTTCTTC.